The following is a T cell receptor beta chain sequence with its context. Original processing notes: Amplified reference gene primers provided the basis for estimating nucleated cell counts. Generated by immunoSEQ multiplex PCR, the TCRdb table keeps only in-frame clones and is missing some. V and J calls and clone size are as listed in that table; D and trimming were resolved from the DNA. The profile covers about 190,000 clones, with more than 70% appearing a single time and roughly 6.2% taken by the ten largest. This sample was included in a study of blood T cell repertoires in COVID-19. Trimming left V 2 bases short and J 1 base short, with 12 bases between. Germline CDR1 is GTSNPN and CDR2 is SVGIG (reference sequence). The CDR3 loop spans 15 amino acids.

Sequenced: peripheral blood. The chain joins TRBV30 to TRBJ1-3; D is possibly TRBD1 (6 bases). This sequence originates from a middle-aged woman who had recovered from COVID-19. This CDR3 is CAWSPTGFSGNTIYF. The CDR3 DNA sequence: TGTGCCTGGAGTCCCACAGGGTTTTCTGGAAACACCATATATTTT.